The rows below give T cell receptor beta chains drawn from one sample of a study of T cell responses to AZD1222 COVID-19 vaccine. The method was immunoSEQ multiplex PCR; TCRdb's version includes in-frame clones alone and lacks a portion of them. The table shows about 92,000 clones, with roughly 93% occurring only once. The specimen comprised peripheral blood, sampled on day 0 of AZD1222 vaccination. These receptors were obtained from an adult in good health. Both conserved end residues are part of each CDR3. A D gene is named only where the DNA matches it firmly.

j_gene: TRBJ1-2
d_gene: TRBD1
v_gene: TRBV27
CDR3aa: CASSVYRDRKNYGYTF

j_gene: TRBJ1-6
d_gene: NA
v_gene: TRBV28
CDR3aa: CASSFQPSSYNSPLHF

j_gene: TRBJ2-1
d_gene: NA
v_gene: TRBV6-4
CDR3aa: CASRLGAEQFF

j_gene: TRBJ1-4
d_gene: NA
v_gene: TRBV9
CDR3aa: CASSVAGSSNEKLFF

j_gene: TRBJ2-2
d_gene: NA
v_gene: TRBV19
CDR3aa: CASSTSVGTGELFF

j_gene: TRBJ1-3
d_gene: NA
v_gene: TRBV7-9
CDR3aa: CASSPRGPGSGNTIYF

j_gene: TRBJ1-6
d_gene: NA
v_gene: TRBV5-4
CDR3aa: CASSLDRVQLNSPLHF

j_gene: TRBJ2-2
d_gene: TRBD1
v_gene: TRBV27
CDR3aa: CASSFPRTGIANTGELFF

j_gene: TRBJ2-3
d_gene: NA
v_gene: TRBV30
CDR3aa: CASRVTSTDTQYF

j_gene: TRBJ1-2
d_gene: NA
v_gene: TRBV6-5
CDR3aa: CASSPRAGIYGYTF

j_gene: TRBJ2-7
d_gene: TRBD1
v_gene: TRBV7-2
CDR3aa: CASSSIGQAFGEQYF

j_gene: TRBJ1-2
d_gene: NA
v_gene: TRBV4-1
CDR3aa: CASSEQDNYGYTF

j_gene: TRBJ2-2
d_gene: NA
v_gene: TRBV5-1
CDR3aa: CASSPGLTTGELFF

j_gene: TRBJ1-1
d_gene: NA
v_gene: TRBV19
CDR3aa: CASSISGSEAFF

j_gene: TRBJ1-3
d_gene: NA
v_gene: TRBV10-3
CDR3aa: CAISGRGTAGNTIYF

j_gene: TRBJ1-4
d_gene: NA
v_gene: TRBV6-1
CDR3aa: CASSEGQYNEKLFF

j_gene: TRBJ2-7
d_gene: NA
v_gene: TRBV5-1
CDR3aa: CASSSDRPQEQYF

j_gene: TRBJ2-1
d_gene: TRBD1
v_gene: TRBV5-8
CDR3aa: CASSLGGTVYNEQFF

j_gene: TRBJ2-4
d_gene: NA
v_gene: TRBV7-2
CDR3aa: CASSYTAMNIQYF

j_gene: TRBJ1-4
d_gene: NA
v_gene: TRBV3-1/TRBV3-2
CDR3aa: CASSPPPYNEKLFF

j_gene: TRBJ1-1
d_gene: NA
v_gene: TRBV5-1
CDR3aa: CASSFNRMNTEAFF

j_gene: TRBJ1-6
d_gene: TRBD1
v_gene: TRBV4-3
CDR3aa: CASSPDGDRGISPLHF

j_gene: TRBJ2-3
d_gene: NA
v_gene: TRBV19
CDR3aa: CASSIARGGDTQYF

j_gene: TRBJ2-2
d_gene: NA
v_gene: TRBV11-3
CDR3aa: CASSLGENTGELFF

j_gene: TRBJ1-5
d_gene: TRBD1
v_gene: TRBV2
CDR3aa: CASSWDRRSNQPQHF

j_gene: TRBJ1-1
d_gene: NA
v_gene: TRBV3-1/TRBV3-2
CDR3aa: CASSTDSGLEAFF

j_gene: TRBJ2-5
d_gene: TRBD2
v_gene: TRBV7-7
CDR3aa: CASSLWTSGGQETQYF

j_gene: TRBJ1-1
d_gene: NA
v_gene: TRBV12-3/TRBV12-4
CDR3aa: CASSFLMNTEAFF

j_gene: TRBJ2-3
d_gene: NA
v_gene: TRBV4-3
CDR3aa: CASSQGRGTQYF

j_gene: TRBJ1-3
d_gene: TRBD1
v_gene: TRBV6-1
CDR3aa: CASSEGTTGAGNTIYF

j_gene: TRBJ2-7
d_gene: NA
v_gene: TRBV4-2
CDR3aa: CASSQVVTGGIEQYF

j_gene: TRBJ2-3
d_gene: NA
v_gene: TRBV27
CDR3aa: CASSIPWTGSTDTQYF

j_gene: TRBJ2-3
d_gene: NA
v_gene: TRBV19
CDR3aa: CASSNSLATDTQYF

j_gene: TRBJ1-5
d_gene: TRBD1
v_gene: TRBV9
CDR3aa: CASSVGDRGTQPQHF

j_gene: TRBJ1-1
d_gene: TRBD1
v_gene: TRBV4-1
CDR3aa: CASSHLRTLTGRAEAFF

j_gene: TRBJ1-5
d_gene: NA
v_gene: TRBV12-3/TRBV12-4
CDR3aa: CASSLGRLGPQHF

j_gene: TRBJ1-2
d_gene: NA
v_gene: TRBV10-3
CDR3aa: CATTKGDYGYTF

j_gene: TRBJ1-1
d_gene: NA
v_gene: TRBV10-3
CDR3aa: CAISESQQPIEAFF

j_gene: TRBJ2-7
d_gene: TRBD1
v_gene: TRBV19
CDR3aa: CASSIVGQASYEQYF

j_gene: TRBJ1-6
d_gene: TRBD1
v_gene: TRBV12-5
CDR3aa: CASGLVSGGSYNSPLHF

j_gene: TRBJ1-3
d_gene: NA
v_gene: TRBV9
CDR3aa: CASSVGGASSSGNTIYF

j_gene: TRBJ2-1
d_gene: TRBD2
v_gene: TRBV11-3
CDR3aa: CASSRTSGGRNEQFF

j_gene: TRBJ2-3
d_gene: NA
v_gene: TRBV6-2/TRBV6-3
CDR3aa: CASSDGSTDTQYF

j_gene: TRBJ1-3
d_gene: NA
v_gene: TRBV7-2
CDR3aa: CASSLDVGPSGNTIYF

j_gene: TRBJ2-7
d_gene: TRBD1
v_gene: TRBV6-5
CDR3aa: CASSSRTGGNYEQYF

j_gene: TRBJ1-1
d_gene: NA
v_gene: TRBV21-1
CDR3aa: CASTANTEAFF

j_gene: TRBJ2-2
d_gene: NA
v_gene: TRBV5-1
CDR3aa: CASSPREGNTGELFF

j_gene: TRBJ1-3
d_gene: NA
v_gene: TRBV5-1
CDR3aa: CASSEDRTGNTIYF

j_gene: TRBJ1-4
d_gene: NA
v_gene: TRBV28
CDR3aa: CASSLGAPKEKLFF

j_gene: TRBJ2-1
d_gene: NA
v_gene: TRBV7-2
CDR3aa: CASSSNRRLIGEQFF

j_gene: TRBJ1-1
d_gene: NA
v_gene: TRBV19
CDR3aa: CATSYWGLDTEAFF